This T cell receptor (beta chain) was recovered during a study of blood T cell repertoires in COVID-19. Overall study context: Acute and convalescent COVID-19 specimens originated in the United States, Italy and Spain.

This CDR3 contains 13 residues. V shed 1 base and J shed 2 bases, with 6 bases lying between them. The germline CDR1 and CDR2 sequences are SGHNT and YYREEE (reference sequence). Sequencing used immunoSEQ multiplex PCR; TCRdb keeps in-frame clones, though not all of them. The repertoire includes some 110,000 clones, 85% of them detected once, and approximately 3% sits in the top ten. Sequenced: peripheral blood. V is TRBV5-4 and J is TRBJ1-2; D not resolved. The receptor was derived from a woman of 80 years or more with COVID-19, enrolled during active disease. CDR3 sequence reads: CASSLTENYGYTF. The DNA of the CDR3 is TGTGCCAGCAGCTTGACAGAGAACTATGGCTACACCTTC.